These T cell receptor beta chains were read from a single sample in a study of T cell changes during pregnancy in multiple sclerosis. Generated by immunoSEQ multiplex PCR, the TCRdb table keeps only in-frame clones and is missing some. The table lists about 70,000 clones, around 94% of them singletons. The sequences come from CD8+ T cells from peripheral blood mononuclear cells, collected in the third trimester of pregnancy. Receptor source: a female donor in good health, enrolled as a control in a pregnancy study. Both conserved end residues are part of each CDR3. The D gene is left open where the match is weak.

D: NA
V: TRBV2
J: TRBJ1-1
CDR3: CASSGGPTEAFF

D: TRBD1
V: TRBV6-1
J: TRBJ2-3
CDR3: CASSEIGQGGTDTQYF

D: TRBD2
V: TRBV19
J: TRBJ2-3
CDR3: CASSIRRLAQTTDTQYF

D: NA
V: TRBV6-1
J: TRBJ1-3
CDR3: CASIPEFSGNTIYF

D: TRBD1
V: TRBV2
J: TRBJ1-4
CDR3: CASSKTGGPYEKLFF

D: TRBD1
V: TRBV19
J: TRBJ2-7
CDR3: CASSPDRDHREQYF

D: TRBD1
V: TRBV27
J: TRBJ1-1
CDR3: CASSPYGQGYSDAFF

D: TRBD1
V: TRBV7-8
J: TRBJ1-2
CDR3: CASSLRQGLNYGYTF

D: NA
V: TRBV2
J: TRBJ1-1
CDR3: CASSDVGEDTEAFF

D: TRBD2
V: TRBV7-3
J: TRBJ2-3
CDR3: CASSLMGGGATDTQYF

D: NA
V: TRBV2
J: TRBJ2-1
CDR3: CASSGARDGYNEQFF

D: NA
V: TRBV7-3
J: TRBJ1-1
CDR3: CASSSGHGAEAFF

D: TRBD1
V: TRBV30
J: TRBJ1-1
CDR3: CAWSPGQGGAEAFF

D: NA
V: TRBV19
J: TRBJ2-5
CDR3: CASRPRGQETQYF

D: TRBD1
V: TRBV4-1
J: TRBJ1-1
CDR3: CASSQVGVDRGSGTEAFF

D: TRBD2
V: TRBV30
J: TRBJ2-1
CDR3: CAWRERGGPDEQFF

D: TRBD1
V: TRBV19
J: TRBJ1-1
CDR3: CASTEGAQIEAFF

D: TRBD1
V: TRBV5-1
J: TRBJ1-2
CDR3: CASSLTGGQANYGYTF

D: NA
V: TRBV7-9
J: TRBJ2-1
CDR3: CASSPRDSASFNEQFF

D: NA
V: TRBV27
J: TRBJ2-2
CDR3: CASSLSRTGELFF

D: NA
V: TRBV21-1
J: TRBJ2-2
CDR3: CASSKGTSGGNTGELFF

D: TRBD2
V: TRBV13
J: TRBJ2-3
CDR3: CASSLGGGETDTQYF

D: NA
V: TRBV27
J: TRBJ1-1
CDR3: CASSQGNTEAFF

D: NA
V: TRBV4-3
J: TRBJ2-7
CDR3: CASSQDAGYEQYF

D: TRBD1
V: TRBV9
J: TRBJ2-7
CDR3: CASSATGSPYEQYF

D: NA
V: TRBV5-8
J: TRBJ1-2
CDR3: CASSQYQGFGYTF

D: NA
V: TRBV27
J: TRBJ1-6
CDR3: CASSLGAGPYNSPLHF

D: NA
V: TRBV5-4
J: TRBJ2-7
CDR3: CASRLESYEQYF

D: NA
V: TRBV9
J: TRBJ2-3
CDR3: CASSVGGGKRTDTQYF

D: TRBD1
V: TRBV5-6
J: TRBJ1-1
CDR3: CASSLRQGGTNTEAFF

D: TRBD1
V: TRBV7-9
J: TRBJ2-7
CDR3: CASSRQGLGGYEQYF

D: TRBD2
V: TRBV4-1
J: TRBJ2-5
CDR3: CASSQEEASGLRTQYF

D: TRBD2
V: TRBV9
J: TRBJ2-1
CDR3: CASSVELAGYNEQFF

D: NA
V: TRBV5-6
J: TRBJ2-1
CDR3: CASSLWREDYNEQFF

D: TRBD2
V: TRBV19
J: TRBJ2-7
CDR3: CASSIGLAGSYEQYF

D: TRBD2
V: TRBV14
J: TRBJ2-1
CDR3: CASSQELRGVGNEQFF

D: TRBD1
V: TRBV7-6
J: TRBJ2-7
CDR3: CASSQGQGVNEQYF

D: NA
V: TRBV29-1
J: TRBJ1-1
CDR3: CSVEDSGHTEAFF

D: NA
V: TRBV5-1
J: TRBJ1-1
CDR3: CASSNLRGTEAFF

D: NA
V: TRBV9
J: TRBJ1-1
CDR3: CASSPRAGNTEAFF